Below are 29 T cell receptor beta chains sequenced from a single sample in a study of blood T cell repertoires in COVID-19. Libraries were prepared by immunoSEQ multiplex PCR; TCRdb keeps only in-frame clonotypes and omits some of them. There are 80,000 to 90,000 clones in the sample; around 85% occur only once, and about 11% lies in the top ten. Sequenced input: peripheral blood. These TCRs come from a man aged 65 to 79 with acute or convalescent COVID-19.

This clone was seen only a few times. V usage is TRBV6-5 and J usage is TRBJ1-1, with a weak D call TRBD1 (6 bases). The CDR3 loop spans 13 amino acids. V shed 9 bases and J shed 4 bases, with 15 bases lying between them. Germline loops: CDR1 MNHEY, CDR2 SVGAGI. The CDR3 DNA sequence: TGTGCCAGTGTCGGACGGGGGGCCACTGAAGCTTTCTTT. It yields the protein CASVGRGATEAFF.

The chain recombines TRBV2 with TRBJ1-6; the D gene is possibly TRBD1 (5 bases). The V end lost 2 bases, the J end lost 10 bases, and 12 bases lay between the germline ends. The CDR3 is 14 residues long. Germline CDR1 SNHLY, CDR2 FYNNEI. The CDR3 sequence: CASSEYRNPSPLHF. The CDR3 region has the DNA TGTGCCAGCAGTGAATACAGGAACCCCTCACCCCTCCACTTT.

This clone came up once. The rearrangement links TRBV2 to TRBJ1-1, with 12 bases matching TRBD1. The germline CDR1 and CDR2 sequences are SNHLY and FYNNEI. The V and J ends lost 7 bases and 4 bases, in that order; junction bases with no gene match: 4. This CDR3 is built from 14 residues. The CDR3 DNA is TGTGCCAGCACCTCGGGACAGGGGGCCACTGAAGCTTTCTTT. It codes for CASTSGQGATEAFF.

In this sample, this clone turned up once. J is TRBJ1-2 and V is TRBV23-1; no firm D call. TRBV23-1 is filed as an ORF, its function uncertain. The V gene lost 8 bases and the J gene lost 4 bases, with 20 bases spanning the gap. There are 15 residues in the CDR3. Written as DNA, the CDR3 is TGCGCCAGCGCGTCCCGGAGGCAGTTGGGCTATGGCTACACCTTC. Translation: CASASRRQLGYGYTF.

The chain joins TRBV14 to TRBJ2-3, with no clear D. Trimming cost V 1 base and J 5 bases, with 7 bases left between them. The germline CDR1 and CDR2 sequences are SGHDN and FVKESK. This CDR3 comprises 13 residues. CDR3 amino acids: CASSQAWQDTQYF. CDR3 bases: TGTGCCAGCAGCCAAGCTTGGCAAGATACGCAGTATTTT.

The gene calls are TRBV25-1 and TRBJ1-1; maybe TRBD1 (6 bases). V was shortened by 6 bases and J by 1 base, with 9 bases between the two germline ends. The V gene's germline CDR1 is MGHDK and CDR2 SYGVNS. The length of the CDR3 is 13 residues. This CDR3 reads CASRGHSNTEAFF. CDR3 sequence (DNA): TGTGCCAGCAGGGGACACTCGAACACTGAAGCTTTCTTT.

In its sample, this clone was seen once. The chain's CDR3 is CATSDQQGDYGYTF. CDR3 DNA sequence: TGTGCCACCAGTGACCAACAGGGTGACTATGGCTACACCTTC. V usage is TRBV24-1 and J usage is TRBJ1-2; D perhaps matches TRBD1 (6 bases). The CDR3 totals 14 residues. Trimming removed 4 bases at V and 3 bases at J, with 11 bases between. Germline values: CDR1 KGHDR, CDR2 SFDVKD.

This chain links TRBV19 with TRBJ1-5; TRBD1 might be the D (6 bases). The CDR3 has 14 residues. Germline values: CDR1 LNHDA, CDR2 SQIVND (reference sequence). V was pared by 6 bases and J by 4 bases, with 13 bases between. This chain's CDR3 is CASSPGQANQPQHF. The DNA of the CDR3 is TGTGCCAGTAGCCCGGGACAAGCTAATCAGCCCCAGCATTTT.

The rearrangement links TRBV3-1 (or the pseudogene TRBV3-2) to TRBJ2-2; the match to TRBD2 covers 10 bases. The CDR3 consists of 16 residues. Germline assignment: CDR1 LGHDT and CDR2 YNNKEL (reference sequence). V gave up 4 bases and J gave up 4 bases; unmatched junction bases: 6. The CDR3 protein is CASSPRTSGATGELFF. The CDR3 nucleotides read TGTGCCAGCAGCCCGAGGACTAGCGGAGCCACCGGGGAGCTGTTTTTT.

The V and J genes are TRBV6-5 and TRBJ1-2; 10 bases are shared with TRBD1. The CDR3 has 15 residues. Germline values: CDR1 MNHEY, CDR2 SVGAGI. The junction had 13 bases not matched to a gene; V was cut back by 7 bases and J by 8 bases. CDR3 nucleotides: TGTGCCAGCAACCACGCCTTGACAGGGGGCAGAGGCTACACCTTC. Protein: CASNHALTGGRGYTF.

This clone has just one count. V and J are TRBV9 and TRBJ2-3, with a weak D call TRBD2 (5 bases). Trimming removed 4 bases at V and 2 bases at J, with 11 bases between. Germline CDR1 SGDLS, CDR2 YYNGEE. CDR3 size: 14 residues. CDR3: CASSIGVVTDTQYF. The DNA for the CDR3 is TGTGCCAGCAGCATCGGGGTGGTCACAGATACGCAGTATTTT. Full variable domain (rest looked up from reference TRBV9 and TRBJ2-3): DSGVTQTPKHLITATGQRVTLRCSPRSGDLSVYWYQQSLDQGLQFLIQYYNGEERAKGNILERFSAQQFPDLHSELNLSSLELGDSALYFCASSIGVVTDTQYFGPGTRLTVL.

This chain links TRBV7-9 with TRBJ2-2; TRBD2 might be the D (5 bases). Trimming took off 4 bases at V and 5 bases at J, with 8 bases between the two ends. CDR3 length: 13 amino acids. Germline CDR1 SEHNR, CDR2 FQNEAQ (reference sequence). The CDR3 sequence: CASSSPGTGELFF. The CDR3, as DNA: TGTGCCAGCAGCTCACCGGGGACCGGGGAGCTGTTTTTT.

The chain links TRBV28 to TRBJ2-5; 11 bases fit TRBD2. CDR1 is MDHEN and CDR2 is SYDVKM in the germline V gene. J gave up 2 bases and V 2 bases, and 7 bases lay outside the gene matches. The CDR3 runs to 17 residues. CDR3 in amino acids: CASSLTSGGTLQETQYF. The CDR3 bases are TGTGCCAGCAGTTTAACTAGCGGGGGTACCCTACAAGAGACCCAGTACTTC.

A word on this clone: The junction does not match germline at one end; this may be a read error. The identical CDR3 is also encoded by other nucleotide sequences in the sample. J is TRBJ2-1 and V is TRBV7-9; 10 bases are shared with TRBD1. The CDR3 spans 16 residues. Germline V CDR1 and CDR2: SEHNR, FQNEAQ (reference sequence). The DNA for the CDR3 is TGTGCCAGCGCATCGACAGGGGGCGTCTCCTACAATGAGCAATTCTTC. Protein: CASASTGGVSYNEQFF.

This clone was found many times. The chain couples TRBV7-9 to TRBJ1-2; D ambiguous. The CDR3 contains 14 residues. Germline values: CDR1 SEHNR, CDR2 FQNEAQ (reference sequence). V lost 1 base, J lost 5 bases, and 11 bases lay in between. This CDR3 is CASSLVTPKYGYTF. The CDR3 bases are TGTGCCAGCAGCTTAGTAACACCCAAATATGGCTACACCTTC.

In its sample, this clone was seen once. This chain connects TRBV2 to TRBJ1-2, with 10 bases that match TRBD1. V was clipped by 7 bases and J by 9 bases; unmatched bases: 11. Germline V gene lookup returns CDR1 SNHLY and CDR2 FYNNEI. CDR3 length: 14 amino acids. The CDR3 coding sequence is TGTGCCAGCACCCCCGGGACAGGGGATTTAAGCTACACCTTC. Translating gives CASTPGTGDLSYTF.

This clone occurred once. V and J are TRBV28 and TRBJ2-6; 7 positions agree with TRBD1. With 5 bases clipped from V and 1 base from J, the junction kept 11 bases outside the gene matches. CDR1 MDHEN and CDR2 SYDVKM come from the germline V gene. The length of the CDR3 is 18 residues. DNA of the CDR3: TGTGCCAGCAGTCGGGACAGCTTCCTCGGATCTGGGGCCAACGTCCTGACTTTC. As protein: CASSRDSFLGSGANVLTF.

This chain links TRBV4-1 with TRBJ2-7; D is possibly TRBD1 (5 bases). V was pared by 1 base and J by 5 bases, with 9 bases between. In germline, CDR1 is MGHRA, CDR2 YSYEKL. The CDR3 consists of 13 residues. This CDR3 is CASSQVTVHEQYF. CDR3 coding DNA: TGCGCCAGCAGCCAAGTGACAGTCCACGAGCAGTACTTC.

The chain links TRBV2 to TRBJ1-2; D is possibly TRBD1 (6 bases). Trimming removed 5 bases at V and 7 bases at J, with 26 bases between. Germline lookup yields CDR1 SNHLY and CDR2 FYNNEI. This CDR3 has 17 residues. The DNA of the CDR3 is TGTGCCAGCAGTCCCTCCCCTACAGGGCGCGGACGTCGTGGCTACACCTTC. It yields the protein CASSPSPTGRGRRGYTF.

This chain links TRBV11-2 with TRBJ1-3; D gene uncertain. This CDR3 is 12 amino acids long. Trimming took 3 bases from V and 6 from J, leaving 6 bases between them. Looked up from germline, CDR1 is SGHAT and CDR2 is FQNNGV. CDR3 protein: CASSLSENTIYF. The CDR3 DNA is TGTGCCAGCAGCTTGTCAGAAAACACCATATATTTT.

The chain is built from TRBV14 and TRBJ2-3, with TRBD2 matching over 14 bases. Germline-derived CDR1 and CDR2 are SGHDN and FVKESK. J lost 6 bases, V lost 8 bases, and 10 bases had no gene match. The CDR3 spans 16 residues. Here the CDR3 reads CASVLRTSGGRDTQYF. CDR3 DNA sequence: TGTGCCAGCGTGTTAAGGACTAGCGGGGGGAGGGATACGCAGTATTTT. The full variable domain, rest sourced from reference TRBV14 and TRBJ2-3, is EAGVTQFPSHSVIEKGQTVTLRCDPISGHDNLYWYRRVMGKEIKFLLHFVKESKQDESGMPNNRFLAERTGGTYSTLKVQPAELEDSGVYFCASVLRTSGGRDTQYFGPGTRLTVL.

This chain uses TRBV5-1 with TRBJ2-1, with 9 bases that match TRBD2. V shed 4 bases and J 0 bases; nucleotides not matched to a gene: 8. In germline, CDR1 is SGHRS, CDR2 YFSETQ. The CDR3 has 17 residues. The CDR3 reads CASSPIGGGGSYNEQFF. CDR3 sequence (DNA): TGCGCCAGCAGCCCTATCGGCGGGGGGGGCTCCTACAATGAGCAGTTCTTC. Based on the CDR3 plus reference TRBV5-1 and TRBJ2-1, the full variable domain is KAGVTQTPRYLIKTRGQQVTLSCSPISGHRSVSWYQQTPGQGLQFLFEYFSETQRNKGNFPGRFSGRQFSNSRSEMNVSTLELGDSALYLCASSPIGGGGSYNEQFFGPGTRLTVL.

The chain recombines TRBV5-6 with TRBJ1-4; D gene uncertain. This CDR3 has 13 amino acids. Trimming removed 0 bases from V and 7 bases from J, with 7 bases in between. CDR1 and CDR2 from the germline V gene are SGHDT and YYEEEE. CDR3 protein: CASSLGASEKLFF. DNA for the CDR3: TGTGCCAGCAGCTTGGGTGCTAGTGAAAAACTGTTTTTT.

V gene TRBV4-1 combines with J gene TRBJ1-6, with 10 bases identical to TRBD1. The CDR3 totals 15 residues. Losses at the gene ends were 4 bases for V and 9 bases for J; bases not matched to a gene: 6. CDR1 MGHRA and CDR2 YSYEKL come from the germline V gene. In DNA, the CDR3 is TGCGCCAGCAGCCCCCGGGACAGGGGCCTTTCACCCCTCCACTTT. It translates to CASSPRDRGLSPLHF.

The chain combines TRBV6-1 with TRBJ1-5; possibly TRBD1 for D (5 bases). The CDR3 is 15 amino acids. Germline values: CDR1 MNHNS, CDR2 SASEGT. V lost 2 bases, J lost 2 bases, and 10 bases lay in between. CDR3 protein: CASSETGHGNQPQHF. As DNA, the CDR3 is TGTGCCAGCAGTGAAACAGGACACGGCAATCAGCCCCAGCATTTT.

The rearrangement joins TRBV28 to TRBJ1-2; D is perhaps TRBD1 (5 bases). Deletions cut 1 base from V and 8 bases from J, with 11 bases between. CDR1 and CDR2 (germline): MDHEN, SYDVKM. The CDR3 spans 13 residues. In DNA, the CDR3 is TGTGCCAGCAGTTTATTAGCAGGGTACGGCTACACCTTC. Translation gives CASSLLAGYGYTF.

This chain uses TRBV18 with TRBJ2-5; a possible D gene is TRBD2 (5 bases). The CDR3 consists of 14 residues. Germline CDR1 is KGHSH and CDR2 is LQKENI. Trimming stripped 3 bases from V and 2 bases from J, with 10 bases between. The CDR3 loop reads CASSPGVAQETQYF. CDR3 DNA sequence: TGTGCCAGCTCACCCGGGGTTGCACAAGAGACCCAGTACTTC.

This clone was counted between two and nine times. CDR3 residues: CASRGLYNSPLHF. The DNA for the CDR3 is TGTGCCAGCAGGGGACTTTATAATTCACCCCTCCACTTT. V and J are TRBV2 and TRBJ1-6; D may be TRBD1 (5 bases). CDR3 size: 13 residues. Looked up from germline, CDR1 is SNHLY and CDR2 is FYNNEI. The V end was cut by 6 bases, the J end by 4 bases, with 7 bases between.

The chain combines TRBV28 with TRBJ1-2; D is unresolved. This CDR3 has 14 residues. The V gene's germline CDR1 is MDHEN and CDR2 SYDVKM. V gave up 8 bases and J gave up 4 bases, with 17 bases separating them. The CDR3 spells CASRLETASYGYTF. DNA for the CDR3: TGTGCCAGCCGCCTGGAGACGGCGTCCTATGGCTACACCTTC.